One and the same sample provided the 13 T cell receptor beta chains below, sequenced in a study of shared clonotypes between healthy human individuals (dated by TCRdb to 2019 to 2021). Receptor amplification or capture employed the immunoSEQ multiplex PCR assay. In TCRdb, the immuneACCESS table is reduced to in-frame sequences with V and J assigned. These tables do not hold every clone; where another copy was compared, an unresolved V gene accounts for under half, and the others remain unexplained. The sample table lists some 2,500,000 clones, approximately 93% of them with a count of one. The ten largest clonotypes hold 0.36% of the sample. Sequenced: naive CD4+ T cells from PBMCs. Read against the paper, the sample's cell subset or site label means: CD45RA+ positively selected. The origin of the receptors is a man aged 18 to 30 in good health. Some clones in this sample may be carry-over from other donors' samples.

V is TRBV25-1 and J is TRBJ2-5; 8 bases fit TRBD1. V dropped 6 bases and J dropped 2; count of bases not matched to a gene: 17. Germline V lookup: CDR1 MGHDK, CDR2 SYGVNS. The CDR3 has 18 amino acids. The CDR3 here is CASRLWGRPGGPQETQYF. CDR3 DNA: TGTGCCAGCAGACTCTGGGGGAGACCAGGGGGCCCTCAAGAGACCCAGTACTTC.

The V call is TRBV29-1, the J call TRBJ2-7; the match to TRBD1 covers 10 bases. Unmatched junction bases numbered 7, after V lost 6 bases and J lost 2 bases. This CDR3 contains 14 residues. Germline assignment: CDR1 SQVTM and CDR2 ANQGSEA. The CDR3 region is CSVGLTGGPYEQYF. As DNA, the CDR3 is TGCAGCGTGGGTTTGACAGGGGGCCCCTACGAGCAGTACTTC.

This clone was seen once. The chain carries TRBV7-8 and TRBJ1-2; unclear D gene. The CDR3 contains 16 residues. Between the trimmed V and J ends, which lost 2 bases and 0 bases, there was a span of 13 bases. Germline CDR1 SGHVS, CDR2 FQNEAQ. As DNA, the CDR3 is TGTGCCAGCAGCTTAAGAAAGGCCTCTTCTAACTATGGCTACACCTTC. Its protein product is CASSLRKASSNYGYTF. Using reference TRBV7-8 and TRBJ1-2 for the parts outside the CDR3, the full variable domain is GAGVSQSPRYKVAKRGQDVALRCDPISGHVSLFWYQQALGQGPEFLTYFQNEAQLDKSGLPSDRFFAERPEGSVSTLKIQRTQQEDSAVYLCASSLRKASSNYGYTFGSGTRLTVV.

Concerning this clone itself: At the DNA level, this CDR3 is encoded by other sequences in the same sample as well. V usage is TRBV6-5 and J usage is TRBJ1-5; D ambiguous. Trimming removed 1 base from V and 0 bases from J, with 4 bases in between. The V gene's germline CDR1 is MNHEY and CDR2 SVGAGI. The CDR3 contains 14 residues. CDR3 nucleotides: TGTGCCAGCAGTTACTTGAATAGCAATCAGCCCCAGCATTTT. Its translation: CASSYLNSNQPQHF.

The V gene is TRBV4-1, the J gene TRBJ2-2, with TRBD2 identical over 8 bases. Trimming took 0 bases from V and 7 from J; bases not matched to a gene: 4. There are 15 residues in the CDR3. Germline lookup yields CDR1 MGHRA and CDR2 YSYEKL. The CDR3 region is CASSQDAGGGGELFF. CDR3 nucleotides: TGCGCCAGCAGCCAAGATGCGGGAGGAGGCGGGGAGCTGTTTTTT.

This clone showed up just a few times. V usage is TRBV6-1 and J usage is TRBJ2-7, with a possible D match to TRBD1 (6 bases). This CDR3 has 15 residues. In germline, CDR1 is MNHNS, CDR2 SASEGT. The ends were cut back, 6 bases at V and 4 bases at J, with 19 bases in the middle. In DNA, the CDR3 is TGTGCCAGCAGCCCAGAGACAGGCAGGATTTACGAGCAGTACTTC. Translated, it gives CASSPETGRIYEQYF.

The chain recombines TRBV4-2 with TRBJ2-7; the D gene is possibly TRBD2 (6 bases). The V gene's germline CDR1 is LGHNA and CDR2 YNFKEQ. V lost 0 bases and J 2 bases, leaving 14 bases between the germline ends. The CDR3 covers 16 residues. CDR3: CASSQDPAGWAYEQYF. In DNA form, the CDR3 reads TGTGCCAGCAGCCAAGATCCGGCGGGATGGGCCTACGAGCAGTACTTC.

The chain employs TRBV7-9 and TRBJ1-2; 7 nucleotides align to TRBD1. CDR1 and CDR2 from the germline V gene are SEHNR and FQNEAQ (reference sequence). The V gene end was trimmed by 1 base and the J gene end by 0 bases; junction bases not matched to a gene: 11. CDR3 length equals 18 residues. Here the CDR3 reads CASSLGVGGGPSNYGYTF. The CDR3 nucleotides read TGTGCCAGCAGCTTAGGGGTAGGGGGCGGACCCTCTAACTATGGCTACACCTTC.

This clone turned up a few times. J is TRBJ1-4 and V is TRBV29-1; possibly TRBD1 for D (6 bases). Trimming stripped 7 bases from V and 5 bases from J, with 11 bases between. CDR3 length: 12 amino acids. Germline V gene sequence: CDR1 SQVTM, CDR2 ANQGSEA. The CDR3 DNA sequence: TGCAGCGCCAACCAGGGGAATGAAAAACTGTTTTTT. Translated, it gives CSANQGNEKLFF.

To note about this clone: The same CDR3 is also encoded by other DNA sequences in this sample. V is TRBV9 and J is TRBJ2-3; 10 nucleotides line up with TRBD2. The CDR3 has 16 residues. V shed 0 bases and J 0 bases; nucleotides not matched to a gene: 1. CDR1 SGDLS and CDR2 YYNGEE come from the germline V gene. For the CDR3, the DNA is TGTGCCAGCAGCGTAGGGGGACTAGCGAGCACAGATACGCAGTATTTT. This sequence encodes CASSVGGLASTDTQYF.

On this clone itself: Other DNA sequences in the sample encode the same CDR3. The CDR3 DNA is TGTGCCTGGAGTGTCGGGTCAGAGACCCAGTACTTC. Translated, it gives CAWSVGSETQYF. The chain carries TRBV30 and TRBJ2-5, with D uncertain. Germline CDR1 and CDR2: GTSNPN and SVGIG (reference sequence). Deletions cut 0 bases from V and 4 bases from J, with 6 bases between. This CDR3 spans 12 amino acids. The entire variable domain, with the rest obtained from reference TRBV30 and TRBJ2-5, is as follows: SQTIHQWPATLVQPVGSPLSLECTVEGTSNPNLYWYRQAAGRGLQLLFYSVGIGQISSEVPQNLSASRPQDRQFILSSKKLLLSDSGFYLCAWSVGSETQYFGPGTRLLVL.

CDR3 nucleotides: TGTGCCAGCCGTCAGGGGGCAATAGAGGAAAAACTGTTTTTT. Protein sequence: CASRQGAIEEKLFF. V gene TRBV6-1 combines with J gene TRBJ1-4; 8 bases are a match to TRBD1. The trim removed 8 bases at V and 8 bases at J, leaving 10 bases unmatched. Per the germline V gene, CDR1 is MNHNS and CDR2 is SASEGT. The CDR3 sequence is 14 residues long.

V usage is TRBV6-6 and J usage is TRBJ2-1, with D unresolved. Trimming shortened V by 5 bases and J by 5 bases, and 13 bases separated the two germline ends. The germline V gene has CDR1 MNHNY and CDR2 SVGAGI (reference sequence). The CDR3 is 14 residues long. CDR3: CASSRGRDHNEQFF. The CDR3 DNA reads TGTGCCAGCAGTCGCGGCCGAGACCACAATGAGCAGTTCTTC.